This TCR beta chain was identified in a study of T cell responses to AZD1222 COVID-19 vaccine. General study results and limits: Baseline serostatus was positive in only five to seven AZD1222 recipients. Donors were chiefly white British, with a greater number of females, and clonal diversity was perhaps underestimated. Elevations in Spike-specific TCR breadth and depth followed administration of two AZD1222 doses. Among spike-specific TCRs, nearly half reportedly target unmutated variant regions.

With respect to this clone: Its cognate antigen is unknown.

Profiling relied on immunoSEQ multiplex PCR, and the TCRdb table lists in-frame clones only, not all of them. The table records around 140,000 clones, 65% to 90% of them present only once. CDR1 and CDR2 from the germline V gene are SGHDN and FVKESK. V was shortened by 3 bases and J by 3 bases, with 12 bases between the two germline ends. The CDR3 runs to 14 residues. V is TRBV14 and J is TRBJ2-7, with a weak D call TRBD2 (6 bases). This sample comprised peripheral blood, obtained 28 days after the second dose of the MenACWY control vaccine. The clonotype originates from an adult who received the MenACWY meningococcal vaccine as a control. The CDR3 sequence: CASSHWGGVYEQYF. The CDR3 DNA reads as TGTGCCAGCAGCCACTGGGGCGGGGTCTACGAGCAGTACTTC. Full variable domain (outside the CDR3, taken from reference TRBV14 and TRBJ2-7): EAGVTQFPSHSVIEKGQTVTLRCDPISGHDNLYWYRRVMGKEIKFLLHFVKESKQDESGMPNNRFLAERTGGTYSTLKVQPAELEDSGVYFCASSHWGGVYEQYFGPGTRLTVT.